The 3 T cell receptor beta chains below all came from one sample that was sequenced in a study of shared clonotypes between healthy human individuals. Clones were read by immunoSEQ multiplex PCR, and TCRdb kept only the in-frame ones, dropping some. The data hold some 580,000 clones, with more than 95% observed a single time. Sequencing input: naive CD4+ T cells sorted from blood. Subset denoted: CD45RA+ positively selected. The origin of the receptors is a young woman in good health.

The chain links TRBV2 to TRBJ2-7; unclear D gene. Germline CDR1 reads SNHLY; CDR2 reads FYNNEI. This CDR3 has 11 amino acids. V was shortened by 6 bases and J by 3 bases, with 6 bases between the two germline ends. The CDR3 is CASSKSYEQYF. For the CDR3, the DNA is TGTGCCAGCAGCAAAAGCTACGAGCAGTACTTC.

The V and J genes are TRBV11-2 and TRBJ2-5, with TRBD1 matching 11 bases. CDR3 length: 16 residues. The germline V gene encodes CDR1 SGHAT and CDR2 FQNNGV. Trimming cost V 0 bases and J 4 bases; bases outside gene matches: 4. The CDR3, as DNA: TGTGCCAGCAGCTTAGAGGACAGGGGGCCACGAGAGACCCAGTACTTC. Protein: CASSLEDRGPRETQYF.

This clone has a single count. CDR3 sequence: CASSIDRGSYNEQFF. CDR3 in DNA: TGTGCCAGCAGTATCGACAGGGGGTCCTACAATGAGCAGTTCTTC. The rearrangement links TRBV7-8 to TRBJ2-1, with 9 bases aligning to TRBD1. The CDR3 sequence is 15 residues long. V trimming: 6 bases; J trimming: 1 base; junction bases outside the gene matches: 4. Germline-derived CDR1 and CDR2 are SGHVS and FQNEAQ.